This T cell receptor beta chain was identified during a study of human versus mouse CDR3 diversity and MHC coevolution. General observations from the study: Compared with mice, human CDR3s carried more deletions and insertions on average. Humans had the largest estimated TCR beta repertoire, 1.5 million to 2 million clonotypes. Clonal inequality was lowest in two of the three human donors.

Sequencing used immunoSEQ multiplex PCR; TCRdb keeps in-frame clones, though not all of them. The repertoire holds some 80,000 clones, with 85% to 95% as singletons. Concerning this clone: Its matching antigen is unknown.

The sequence came from a person aged 30 to 69 in good health. Sample: naive CD4+ T cells from blood. Stated subset: CD45RO-negative CD62L-positive naive CD4 T cells.

The CDR3 is CASSKGDSQETQYF. The DNA of the CDR3 is TGTGCCAGCAGCAAGGGGGACAGCCAAGAGACCCAGTACTTC. The rearrangement joins TRBV21-1 to TRBJ2-5; the table's D call TRBD1 went unverified against the DNA. TRBV21-1 is labeled a pseudogene. This CDR3 is built from 14 residues.